Sequencing of this TCR beta chain was carried out in a study of CD8 T cells in Susac syndrome (dated by TCRdb to between 2018 and 2021). About the study as a whole: Repertoire sequencing was used to test whether CD8+ T cell activation and differentiation in Susac syndrome was antigen driven. Results and caveats for the whole study, not just this receptor: The TCR sequencing and HLA analysis was acknowledged to have included a relatively small number of individuals.

Peripheral blood CD8+ and CD4+ T cells from healthy donors, Susac syndrome patients and multiple sclerosis patients were profiled by high-throughput TCR beta sequencing. Treatment-naive patients with stable or active relapsing-remitting disease fulfilling revised McDonald criteria were used as multiple sclerosis controls. Bulk CD8+ and CD4+ T cells were purified by magnetic negative isolation, while CD8+ TEMRA cells were enriched using FACS. Blood was drawn into EDTA tubes, processed within 24 hours, and PBMCs were isolated by density gradient centrifugation. PBMCs intended for TCR sequencing were frozen in liquid nitrogen and were later thawed in a 37 degrees C water bath. The sorted or isolated CD4+, CD8+ and CD8+ TEMRA cells had a purity of 90% or higher. Notes on this clonotype: The clone's antigen remains unknown. Per-base qualities were not stored, and no clone one base away is much larger.

RNA was extracted using the RNeasy kit, and roughly 0.5 to 1 ug of the RNA was reverse transcribed with random hexamers. The immunoSEQ multiplex PCR assay, covering 54 Vbeta and 13 Jbeta segments, was used to amplify TCR beta CDR3 regions. PCR amplification bias was corrected by using a synthetic template baseline for primer optimization and computational correction. As for the authors' bioinformatics: Reads were annotated to V, D and J genes per IMGT and analyzed with immunoSEQ Analyzer, keeping only productive sequences. To calculate clonality, Shannon entropy was normalized by log2 of the number of productive unique sequences and then subtracted from one. For each patient and control, public and private clones were evaluated among the 100 most prevalent clones. Susac-specific clones were defined as absent from healthy and MS cohorts, 850 to 1,300 published viral clones and other ImmuneACCESS disease sequences. TCRdb reworked the public reads: Q25 trimming with fastp, MiXCR clone assembly, productive beta chains retained. A single entry per CDR3 protein holds the most common genes and DNA from its merged rows. TCRdb, rather than the study authors, made the V and J calls. The table for this sample lists some 200,000 distinct CDR3 sequences; over 90% of them were counted only once. The top ten clonotypes cover 0.085% to 0.095% of the sample.

The germline V gene gives CDR1 as SGHRS and CDR2 as YFSETQ. Cut back by 4 bases and 2 bases, the V and J ends lie 9 bases apart. Measured from the cysteine to the phenylalanine, the CDR3 is 13 residues long. Just the 39-base CDR3 DNA is kept, in frame starting at base 1. This sequence uses TRBV5-1 and TRBJ1-1; a tentative D match to TRBD1 spans 5 bases. The source is a human donor with multiple sclerosis. Source material: CD4+ T cells from PBMCs. The DNA reads TGCGCCAGCAGCCTGGACATAAACACTGAAGCTTTCTTT. Its translation reads: CASSLDINTEAFF. Where the CDR3 stops, the reference TRBV5-1 and TRBJ1-1 genes take over; the full variable domain is KAGVTQTPRYLIKTRGQQVTLSCSPISGHRSVSWYQQTPGQGLQFLFEYFSETQRNKGNFPGRFSGRQFSNSRSEMNVSTLELGDSALYLCASSLDINTEAFFGQGTRLTVV.